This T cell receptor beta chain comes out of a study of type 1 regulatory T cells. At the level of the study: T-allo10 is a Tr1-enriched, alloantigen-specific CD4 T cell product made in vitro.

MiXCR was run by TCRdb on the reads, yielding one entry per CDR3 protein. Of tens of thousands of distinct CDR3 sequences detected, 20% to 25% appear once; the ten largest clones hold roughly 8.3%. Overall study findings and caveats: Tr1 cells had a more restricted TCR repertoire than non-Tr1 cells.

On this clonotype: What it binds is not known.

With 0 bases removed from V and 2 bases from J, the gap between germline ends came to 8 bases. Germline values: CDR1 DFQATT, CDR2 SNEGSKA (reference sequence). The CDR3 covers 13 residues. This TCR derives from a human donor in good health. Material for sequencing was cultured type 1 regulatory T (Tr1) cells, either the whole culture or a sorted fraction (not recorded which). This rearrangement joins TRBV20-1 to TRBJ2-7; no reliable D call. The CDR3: CSARDLLAYEQYF. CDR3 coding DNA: TGCAGTGCTAGAGATTTATTAGCCTACGAGCAGTACTTC.